Reported below is one T cell receptor (beta chain). Its antigen is undetermined. Time point denoted: newly diagnosed, previously untreated cHL patient sample. Isolation of CD4+ T cells from thawed PBMCs was performed by magnetic negative selection. It was PBMCs in newly diagnosed, untreated classical Hodgkin lymphoma that served as comparison. Some clones are missing from TCRdb's copy, which holds only in-frame ones; the method was immunoSEQ multiplex PCR. This table holds 15,000 to 18,000 clones, about 82% found once. The CDR3 is 15 amino acids. Germline CDR1 reads LNHDA; CDR2 reads SQIVND (reference sequence). V was clipped by 7 bases and J by 5 bases, with 20 bases between them. This record belongs to a study of PD-1 blockade in classical Hodgkin lymphoma. The study, taken as a whole, reports: Why repertoires differed is undefined; disease activity or prior therapy possibly contributed. When set against healthy donors, newly diagnosed patients were reported to show lower baseline TCR diversity.

The sample comprised CD4+ T cells from blood. The sequence was collected from a human donor with classical Hodgkin lymphoma. The chain employs TRBV19 and TRBJ1-1; a weak D match, TRBD1 (5 bases). CDR3 in DNA: TGTGCCAGTAAGGGACTGGCCGGTGGAGGGACTGAAGCTTTCTTT. The encoded protein is CASKGLAGGGTEAFF.